This T cell receptor (beta chain) originates from a study of blood T cell repertoires in COVID-19. This table comes from immunoSEQ multiplex PCR, and its TCRdb copy is limited to in-frame clones, with some not included. The sample carries 250,000 to 300,000 clones, 85% to 90% recorded once. The CDR3 consists of 10 residues. Germline assignment: CDR1 SQVTM and CDR2 ANQGSEA. V lost 5 bases to trimming and J lost 5 bases, with 6 bases between them. The receptor was isolated from a man aged 18-30 years with active or convalescent COVID-19. The chain employs TRBV29-1 and TRBJ2-5, with D unresolved. Sequencing was performed on peripheral blood. As DNA, the CDR3 is TGCAGCGTTATCAGTGAGACCCAGTACTTC. This codes for CSVISETQYF.